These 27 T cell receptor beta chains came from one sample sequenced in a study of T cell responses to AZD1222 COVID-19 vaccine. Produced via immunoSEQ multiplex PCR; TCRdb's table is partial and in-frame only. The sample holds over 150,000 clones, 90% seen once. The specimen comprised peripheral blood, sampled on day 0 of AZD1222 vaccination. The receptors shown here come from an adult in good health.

The CDR3 is CASIGREGGKLFF. The CDR3 DNA reads as TGTGCCAGCATCGGAAGGGAGGGGGGAAAACTGTTTTTT. The chain has TRBV21-1 and TRBJ1-4. TRBV21-1 has pseudogene status. This CDR3 is built from 13 residues.

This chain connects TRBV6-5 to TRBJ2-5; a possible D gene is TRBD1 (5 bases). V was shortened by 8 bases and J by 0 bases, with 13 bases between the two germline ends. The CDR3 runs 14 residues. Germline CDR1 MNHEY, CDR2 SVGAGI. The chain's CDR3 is CASCPTADQETQYF. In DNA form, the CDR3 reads TGTGCCAGCTGCCCGACAGCAGACCAAGAGACCCAGTACTTC.

This CDR3 reads CAWREGGGGYTF. The CDR3 DNA sequence: TGTGCCTGGAGAGAAGGAGGGGGAGGCTACACCTTC. The chain has TRBV30 and TRBJ1-2; tentatively, D is TRBD1 (6 bases). V was trimmed by 3 bases and J by 8 bases, leaving 13 bases between them. Germline V gene lookup returns CDR1 GTSNPN and CDR2 SVGIG (reference sequence). The CDR3 has 12 residues.

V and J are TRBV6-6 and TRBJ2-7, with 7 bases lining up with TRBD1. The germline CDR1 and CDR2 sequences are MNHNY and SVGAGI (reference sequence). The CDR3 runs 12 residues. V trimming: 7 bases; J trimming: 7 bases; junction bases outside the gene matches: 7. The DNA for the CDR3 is TGTGCCAGCACCGAGGGGGCGAGGGAGCAGTACTTC. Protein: CASTEGAREQYF.

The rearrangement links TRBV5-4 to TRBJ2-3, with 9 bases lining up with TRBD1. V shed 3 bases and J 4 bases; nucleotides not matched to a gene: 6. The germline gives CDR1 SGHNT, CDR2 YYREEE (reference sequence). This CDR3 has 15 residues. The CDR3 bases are TGTGCCAGCAGCTCCCCGGGACAGGGTTCAGATACGCAGTATTTT. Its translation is CASSSPGQGSDTQYF.

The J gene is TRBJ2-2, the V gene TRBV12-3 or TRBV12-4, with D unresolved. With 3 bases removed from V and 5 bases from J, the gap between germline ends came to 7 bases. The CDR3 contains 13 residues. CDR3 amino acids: CASSLSQTGELFF. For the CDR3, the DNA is TGTGCCAGCAGTTTGAGCCAAACCGGGGAGCTGTTTTTT.

The chain's CDR3 is CASSPSVAGSGETQYF. The CDR3 DNA reads TGTGCCAGCTCACCCTCAGTCGCAGGGTCAGGAGAGACCCAGTACTTC. The rearrangement joins TRBV18 to TRBJ2-5; D might be TRBD1 (5 bases). The CDR3 contains 16 residues. The germline gives CDR1 KGHSH, CDR2 LQKENI. V lost 3 bases to trimming and J lost 4 bases, with 18 bases between them.

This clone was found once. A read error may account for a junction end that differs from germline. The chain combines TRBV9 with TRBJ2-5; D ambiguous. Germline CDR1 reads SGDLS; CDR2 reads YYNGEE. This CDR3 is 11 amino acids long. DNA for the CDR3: TGTGCCAGCAGCAACCAAGGGACCCAGTACTTC. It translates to CASSNQGTQYF.

CDR3 nucleotides: TGTGCCAGCGCGAGAGTGGCGGGCTACGAGCAGTACTTC. This gives the protein CASARVAGYEQYF. The rearrangement links TRBV12-3 or TRBV12-4 to TRBJ2-7, with a weak D call TRBD2 (5 bases). This CDR3 comprises 13 residues. V was pared by 8 bases and J by 3 bases, with 14 bases between.

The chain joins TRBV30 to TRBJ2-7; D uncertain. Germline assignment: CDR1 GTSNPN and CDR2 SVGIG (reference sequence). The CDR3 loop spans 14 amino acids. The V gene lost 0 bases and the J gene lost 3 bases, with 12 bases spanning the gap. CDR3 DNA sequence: TGTGCCTGGAGTGTACGACCCTCGAACTACGAGCAGTACTTC. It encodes CAWSVRPSNYEQYF.

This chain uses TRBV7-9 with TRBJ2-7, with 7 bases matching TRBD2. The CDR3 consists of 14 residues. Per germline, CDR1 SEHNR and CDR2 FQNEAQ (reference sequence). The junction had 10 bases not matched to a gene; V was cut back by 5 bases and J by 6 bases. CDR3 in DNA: TGTGCCAGCAGCCCCGCTGGGGAGGGGCTCGAGCAGTACTTC. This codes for CASSPAGEGLEQYF.

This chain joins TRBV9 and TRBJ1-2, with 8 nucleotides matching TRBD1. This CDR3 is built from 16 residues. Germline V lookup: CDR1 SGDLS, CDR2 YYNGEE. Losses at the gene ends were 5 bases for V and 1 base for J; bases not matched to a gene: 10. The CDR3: CASSSLQGALNYGYTF. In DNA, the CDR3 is TGTGCCAGCAGTTCCTTGCAGGGGGCCCTTAACTATGGCTACACCTTC.

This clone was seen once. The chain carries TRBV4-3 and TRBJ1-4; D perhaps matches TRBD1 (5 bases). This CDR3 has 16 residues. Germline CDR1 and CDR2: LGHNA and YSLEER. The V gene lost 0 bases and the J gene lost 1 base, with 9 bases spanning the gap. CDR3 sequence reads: CASSQDRVVTNEKLFF. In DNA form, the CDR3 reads TGCGCCAGCAGCCAAGACAGGGTAGTAACTAATGAAAAACTGTTTTTT.

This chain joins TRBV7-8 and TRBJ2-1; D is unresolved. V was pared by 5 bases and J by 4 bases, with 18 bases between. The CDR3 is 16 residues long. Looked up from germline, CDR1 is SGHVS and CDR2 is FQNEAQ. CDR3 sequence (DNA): TGTGCCAGCAGCCGGACCGTTCGGACCTTATACAATGAGCAGTTCTTC. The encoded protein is CASSRTVRTLYNEQFF.

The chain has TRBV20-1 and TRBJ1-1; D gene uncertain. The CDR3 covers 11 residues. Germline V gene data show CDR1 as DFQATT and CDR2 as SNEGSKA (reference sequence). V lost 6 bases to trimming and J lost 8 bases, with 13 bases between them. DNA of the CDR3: TGCAGTGCCACTTCGACTCGAGAAGCTTTCTTT. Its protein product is CSATSTREAFF.

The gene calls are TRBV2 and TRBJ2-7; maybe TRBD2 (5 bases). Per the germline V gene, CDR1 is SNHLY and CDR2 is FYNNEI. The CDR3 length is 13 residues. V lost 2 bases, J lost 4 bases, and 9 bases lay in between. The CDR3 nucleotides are TGTGCCAGCAGTGAAAGGGAGACATACGAGCAGTACTTC. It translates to CASSERETYEQYF.

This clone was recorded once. The CDR3 sequence is CASSKVLGGSVNEQYF. The DNA of the CDR3 is TGTGCCAGCAGCAAAGTGTTGGGAGGGTCTGTGAACGAGCAGTACTTC. The chain employs TRBV21-1 and TRBJ2-7; the table assigns TRBD2, which was not confirmed against the DNA. TRBV21-1 is classified as a pseudogene. This CDR3 is 16 amino acids long.

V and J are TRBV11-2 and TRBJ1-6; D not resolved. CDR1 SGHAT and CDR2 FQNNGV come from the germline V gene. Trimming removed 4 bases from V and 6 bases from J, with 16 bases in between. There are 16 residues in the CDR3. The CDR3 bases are TGTGCCAGCAGCTCTACAAGCACTCCGGGTAATTCACCCCTCCACTTT. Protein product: CASSSTSTPGNSPLHF.

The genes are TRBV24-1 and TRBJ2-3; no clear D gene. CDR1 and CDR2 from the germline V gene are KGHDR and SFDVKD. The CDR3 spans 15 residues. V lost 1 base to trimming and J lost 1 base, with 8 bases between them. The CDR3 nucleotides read TGTGCCACCAGTGATTTAATAGGACGCACAGATACGCAGTATTTT. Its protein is CATSDLIGRTDTQYF.

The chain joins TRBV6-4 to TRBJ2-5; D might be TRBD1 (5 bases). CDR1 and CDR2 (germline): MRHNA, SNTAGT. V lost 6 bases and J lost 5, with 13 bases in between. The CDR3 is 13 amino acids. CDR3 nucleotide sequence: TGTGCCAGCAGACCAGGATCAGGGGAGACCCAGTACTTC. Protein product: CASRPGSGETQYF.

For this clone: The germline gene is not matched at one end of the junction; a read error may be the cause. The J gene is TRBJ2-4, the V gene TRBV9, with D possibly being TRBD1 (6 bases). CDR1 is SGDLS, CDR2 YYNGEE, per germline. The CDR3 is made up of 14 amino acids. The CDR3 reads CSSSPAGTKDIQYF. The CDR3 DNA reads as TGTTCCAGCAGCCCAGCCGGGACAAAGGACATTCAGTACTTC. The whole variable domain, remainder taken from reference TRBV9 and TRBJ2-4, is DSGVTQTPKHLITATGQRVTLRCSPRSGDLSVYWYQQSLDQGLQFLIQYYNGEERAKGNILERFSAQQFPDLHSELNLSSLELGDSALYFCSSSPAGTKDIQYFGAGTRLSVL.

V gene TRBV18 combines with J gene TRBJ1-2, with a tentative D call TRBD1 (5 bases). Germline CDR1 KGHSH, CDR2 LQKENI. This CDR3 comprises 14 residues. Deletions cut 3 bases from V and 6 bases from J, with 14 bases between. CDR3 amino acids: CASSPMDTSNGYTF. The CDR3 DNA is TGTGCCAGCTCACCTATGGACACCAGTAATGGCTACACCTTC.

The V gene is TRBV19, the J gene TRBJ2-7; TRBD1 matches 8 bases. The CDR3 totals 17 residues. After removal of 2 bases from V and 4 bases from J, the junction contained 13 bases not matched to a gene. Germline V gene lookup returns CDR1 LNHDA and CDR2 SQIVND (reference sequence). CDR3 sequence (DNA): TGTGCCAGTAGTATAAAGGGGCCTGGACAGGGACTTTACGAGCAGTACTTC. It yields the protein CASSIKGPGQGLYEQYF.

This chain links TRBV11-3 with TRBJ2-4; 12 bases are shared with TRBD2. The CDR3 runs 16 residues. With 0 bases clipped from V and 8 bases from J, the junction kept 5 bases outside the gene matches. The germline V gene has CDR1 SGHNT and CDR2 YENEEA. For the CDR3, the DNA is TGTGCCAGCAGCTTAGAACCTAGCGGGGGGGCCCACATTCAGTACTTC. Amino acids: CASSLEPSGGAHIQYF.

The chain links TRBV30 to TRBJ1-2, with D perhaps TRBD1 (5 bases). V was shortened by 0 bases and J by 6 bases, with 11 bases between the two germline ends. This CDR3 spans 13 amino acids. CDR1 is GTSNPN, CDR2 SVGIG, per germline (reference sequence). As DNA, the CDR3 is TGTGCCTGGAGTGTTGGTCAGGGAGATGGCTACACCTTC. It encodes CAWSVGQGDGYTF.

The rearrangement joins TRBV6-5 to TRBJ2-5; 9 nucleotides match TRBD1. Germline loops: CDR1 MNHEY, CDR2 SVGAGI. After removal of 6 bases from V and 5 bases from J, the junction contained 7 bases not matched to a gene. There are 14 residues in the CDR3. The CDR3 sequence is CASRTTGGVETQYF. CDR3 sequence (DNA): TGTGCCAGCAGGACTACAGGGGGCGTGGAGACCCAGTACTTC.

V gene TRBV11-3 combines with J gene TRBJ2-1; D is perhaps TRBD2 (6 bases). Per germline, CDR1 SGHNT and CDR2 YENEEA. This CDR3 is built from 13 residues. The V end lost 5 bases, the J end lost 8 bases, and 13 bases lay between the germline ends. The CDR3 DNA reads TGTGCCAGCAGCCCGTGGAGGGAGGATGAGCAGTTCTTC. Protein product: CASSPWREDEQFF.